This T cell receptor (beta chain) was recorded in a study of OX40 agonist ivuxolimab in advanced cancers. Study information: Patients with hepatocellular carcinoma, melanoma, renal cell or head and neck cancer made up the dose-escalation patients. With a range of 23 to 79, age averaged approximately 54 years, and 75% to 90% were male. Study findings and constraints: The CD4+ and CD8+ T cells in the blood had expanded clonally by week 6 at 0.1 to 3.0 mg/kg.

Some clones are missing from TCRdb's copy, which holds only in-frame ones; the method was immunoSEQ multiplex PCR. The table includes approximately 70,000 clones, approximately 80% detected once. Concerning this clone itself: Its antigen remains unidentified.

Germline V gene data show CDR1 as LGHNA and CDR2 as YNFKEQ. V dropped 1 base and J dropped 1 base, with 16 bases sitting between them. This CDR3 spans 18 amino acids. This material consisted of CD4+ or CD8+ T cells sorted from blood, taken in a trial of the OX40 agonist ivuxolimab. The chain joins TRBV4-2 to TRBJ2-2, with D perhaps matching TRBD2 (6 bases). The source is an adult with an advanced solid tumor such as melanoma, head and neck, liver or kidney cancer. CDR3 DNA sequence: TGTGCCAGCAGCCAAGGCCCCCGAACTAGCTTGAACACCGGGGAGCTGTTTTTT. It codes for CASSQGPRTSLNTGELFF.